There are many counts of the clone carrying this T cell receptor beta chain. What it binds is unknown. These data come from a study of HIV-infected children after antiretroviral therapy interruption. Treatment indicated: PENTA 11 planned treatment interruption arm or continuous ART arm. Sorting from thawed PBMCs isolated naive CD4+ CD45RA+ CD45RO- T cells. Notes on the study in general: Some non-naive CD45RA+ T cells might be present among sorted naive cells.

The TCR library was built from RNA with a 3' RACE protocol and unique molecular identifiers. Using its own MiXCR run on the 3' RACE reads, TCRdb lists one record per CDR3 protein. This sample carries fewer than 100,000 distinct CDR3 sequences, under 8% of them seen once, and the ten largest clones take more than 0.95%. Germline values: CDR1 KGHSH, CDR2 LQKENI. V was shortened by 1 base and J by 2 bases, with 15 bases between the two germline ends. There are 17 residues in the CDR3. The chain couples TRBV18 to TRBJ2-1, with D perhaps assigned TRBD1 or TRBD2 (5 bases each). Here the sequenced sample was CD45RA+ CD4+ T cells from PBMCs, pooled from several time points, taken from a donor given antiretroviral therapy, either interrupted or continuous. As to subset: naive CD4+ CD45RA+ CD45RO- T cells. This TCR was sampled from a pool of human donors with HIV. The CDR3 sequence: CASSPLGVRGAYNEQFF. CDR3 in DNA: TGTGCCAGCTCACCACTGGGCGTGAGGGGAGCCTACAATGAGCAGTTCTTC.